These 20 T cell receptor beta chains were sequenced from one sample in a study of blood T cell repertoires in COVID-19. Using immunoSEQ multiplex PCR, the repertoire was profiled, and TCRdb retains in-frame clones only, with some absent. Here the sample spans hundreds of thousands of clones, nearly 90% being singletons. Input material: PBMCs or T cells enriched from blood (not recorded which). These receptors were obtained from a woman between 40 and 50 years old with acute COVID-19.

This clone was observed once. The V gene is TRBV5-1, the J gene TRBJ1-5, with D perhaps TRBD1 (5 bases). CDR3 size: 14 residues. V was pared by 5 bases and J by 1 base, with 10 bases between. The germline CDR1 and CDR2 sequences are SGHRS and YFSETQ. Here the CDR3 DNA reads TGCGCCAGCAGAATGGAGGGGAGCAATCAGCCCCAGCATTTT. Its translation is CASRMEGSNQPQHF.

This chain joins TRBV5-5 and TRBJ2-5; maybe TRBD2 (6 bases). The CDR3 runs to 16 residues. The germline V gene encodes CDR1 SGHKS and CDR2 YYEKEE (reference sequence). Trimming removed 3 bases at V and 2 bases at J, with 17 bases between. The CDR3 is CASSSSGVGNQETQYF. Here the CDR3 DNA reads TGTGCCAGCAGCTCCTCGGGGGTTGGCAATCAAGAGACCCAGTACTTC.

V and J are TRBV4-2 and TRBJ1-2; the match to TRBD1 covers 7 bases. The ends lost 4 bases at V and 2 bases at J; junction bases unmatched: 16. The CDR3 contains 18 residues. Per the germline V gene, CDR1 is LGHNA and CDR2 is YNFKEQ. CDR3 loop: CASSPRVLNRDSNYGYTF. The CDR3 DNA reads TGTGCCAGCAGCCCCAGAGTCTTAAACCGGGACAGCAACTATGGCTACACCTTC.

The gene calls are TRBV27 and TRBJ2-3, with a possible D match to TRBD1 (5 bases). This CDR3 is built from 14 residues. Per germline, CDR1 MNHEY and CDR2 SMNVEV (reference sequence). V lost 8 bases, J lost 2 bases, and 14 bases lay in between. CDR3 region: CASGEIGDTDTQYF. The CDR3 DNA reads TGTGCCAGCGGGGAAATAGGGGACACAGATACGCAGTATTTT.

This chain connects TRBV2 to TRBJ2-7; 8 bases are shared with TRBD1. Looked up from germline, CDR1 is SNHLY and CDR2 is FYNNEI. V lost 7 bases to trimming and J lost 2 bases; unmatched junction nucleotides: 7. The CDR3 consists of 14 residues. In DNA, the CDR3 is TGTGCCAGCAAAGACAGGGGCGGCCCCTACGAGCAGTACTTC. Amino acids: CASKDRGGPYEQYF.

The chain carries TRBV2 and TRBJ2-7; 9 nucleotides align to TRBD1. Germline loops: CDR1 SNHLY, CDR2 FYNNEI. V lost 4 bases to trimming and J lost 4 bases; unmatched junction nucleotides: 5. The CDR3 extends over 14 amino acids. The CDR3 bases are TGTGCCAGCAGTGGCGGGACAGGGAATTACGAGCAGTACTTC. Its protein product is CASSGGTGNYEQYF.

This clone has just one count. The rearrangement uses TRBV7-9 and TRBJ1-5; possible D gene TRBD1, 6 bases. This CDR3 is 19 amino acids long. From germline, CDR1 is SEHNR and CDR2 FQNEAQ (reference sequence). Trimming took off 1 base at V and 2 bases at J, with 21 bases between the two ends. CDR3 residues: CASSLDDGTRRRRNQPQHF. For the CDR3, the DNA is TGTGCCAGCAGCTTAGATGACGGGACAAGAAGGCGACGCAATCAGCCCCAGCATTTT. The full variable domain, its missing parts supplied by reference TRBV7-9 and TRBJ1-5, is DTGVSQNPRHKITKRGQNVTFRCDPISEHNRLYWYRQTLGQGPEFLTYFQNEAQLEKSRLLSDRFSAERPKGSFSTLEIQRTEQGDSAMYLCASSLDDGTRRRRNQPQHFGDGTRLSIL.

The V and J genes are TRBV7-2 and TRBJ1-5, with D possibly TRBD1 on 5 matching bases. Germline V gives CDR1 SGHTA, CDR2 FQGNSA. The V gene lost 7 bases and the J gene lost 7 bases, with 11 bases spanning the gap. The CDR3 runs to 12 residues. CDR3 bases: TGTGCCAGCACCTCACGGGGGCAGCCCCAGCATTTT. Amino acids: CASTSRGQPQHF.

The chain couples TRBV7-9 to TRBJ2-5; no clear D gene. Germline V gene data show CDR1 as SEHNR and CDR2 as FQNEAQ (reference sequence). Trimming shortened V by 5 bases and J by 5 bases, and 9 bases separated the two germline ends. This CDR3 has 12 residues. In DNA form, the CDR3 reads TGTGCCAGCAGCCCCGCCGGGGAGACCCAGTACTTC. This encodes CASSPAGETQYF. Together with reference TRBV7-9 and TRBJ2-5, the CDR3 gives the full variable domain: DTGVSQNPRHKITKRGQNVTFRCDPISEHNRLYWYRQTLGQGPEFLTYFQNEAQLEKSRLLSDRFSAERPKGSFSTLEIQRTEQGDSAMYLCASSPAGETQYFGPGTRLLVL.

The chain joins TRBV19 to TRBJ1-3, with D possibly TRBD1 on 6 matching bases. V lost 5 bases and J lost 8, with 10 bases in between. CDR3 length: 12 residues. CDR1 is LNHDA and CDR2 is SQIVND in the germline V gene (reference sequence). The CDR3 here is CASSPGVYTIYF. The DNA for the CDR3 is TGTGCCAGTAGTCCAGGGGTCTACACCATATATTTT.

This chain joins TRBV7-9 and TRBJ2-7; no clear D. The CDR3 loop spans 11 amino acids. Trimming took off 5 bases at V and 4 bases at J, with 6 bases between the two ends. CDR1 and CDR2 from the germline V gene are SEHNR and FQNEAQ (reference sequence). The CDR3 is CASSASYEQYF. In nucleotides, the CDR3 is TGTGCCAGCAGCGCCAGTTACGAGCAGTACTTC.

This clone was found once. This chain links TRBV9 with TRBJ2-3; a weak D match, TRBD2 (7 bases). The CDR3 totals 15 residues. Trimming removed 0 bases from V and 6 bases from J, with 14 bases in between. Germline loops: CDR1 SGDLS, CDR2 YYNGEE. This chain's CDR3 is CASSVARGGPDTQYF. The CDR3 DNA reads as TGTGCCAGCAGCGTAGCGAGGGGGGGCCCGGATACGCAGTATTTT.

The V gene is TRBV5-1, the J gene TRBJ1-4; 8 nucleotides line up with TRBD1. V lost 2 bases to trimming and J lost 5 bases; unmatched junction nucleotides: 8. Germline V gene sequence: CDR1 SGHRS, CDR2 YFSETQ. The CDR3 length is 16 residues. CDR3: CASSFNRQGANEKLFF. The CDR3 nucleotides read TGCGCCAGCAGCTTTAATAGGCAGGGGGCGAATGAAAAACTGTTTTTT.

The gene calls are TRBV2 and TRBJ2-1, with 8 bases identical to TRBD2. The J segment lost 5 bases and the V segment lost 0 bases, leaving 15 bases of the junction unmatched. CDR1 SNHLY and CDR2 FYNNEI come from the germline V gene. The CDR3 is 19 amino acids. As DNA, the CDR3 is TGTGCCAGCAGTGAAGCTGGGGCGGGGGCAGCGGGGGCCAACAATGAGCAGTTCTTC. It is translated as CASSEAGAGAAGANNEQFF.

As concerns this clone: Other DNA sequences within the sample encode an identical CDR3. The chain joins TRBV18 to TRBJ2-2; tentative D call: TRBD1 (5 bases). Germline V lookup: CDR1 KGHSH, CDR2 LQKENI. V was cut by 3 bases and J by 2 bases, with 7 bases left in between. CDR3 length: 14 amino acids. The CDR3 loop is CASSPTANTGELFF. CDR3 coding DNA: TGTGCCAGCTCACCGACAGCTAACACCGGGGAGCTGTTTTTT.

This clone was observed once. This chain links TRBV5-8 with TRBJ1-3, with D possibly being TRBD1 (6 bases). The CDR3 consists of 18 residues. Germline CDR1 is SGHTS and CDR2 is YDEGEE. Trimming pared 4 bases from V and 0 bases from J, leaving 20 bases between. The chain's CDR3 is CASSPDFNRDLSGNTIYF. CDR3 nucleotide sequence: TGTGCCAGCAGCCCGGATTTTAACAGGGACCTCTCTGGAAACACCATATATTTT.

This clone was counted a single time. The chain joins TRBV6-1 to TRBJ1-1, with D possibly being TRBD1 (6 bases). The V gene's germline CDR1 is MNHNS and CDR2 SASEGT. The CDR3 extends over 12 amino acids. With 2 bases removed from V and 9 bases from J, the gap between germline ends came to 10 bases. CDR3 residues: CASSEQGLKAFF. The CDR3, as DNA: TGTGCCAGCAGTGAACAGGGGTTGAAAGCTTTCTTT.

The count of this clone is one. V gene TRBV12-5 combines with J gene TRBJ1-4; maybe TRBD1 (6 bases). The CDR3 loop spans 15 amino acids. Per the germline V gene, CDR1 is LGHNT and CDR2 is FRNRAP. V lost 6 bases, J lost 3 bases, and 14 bases lay in between. The CDR3 reads CASGTDRWSNEKLFF. As DNA, the CDR3 is TGTGCTAGTGGAACCGACAGGTGGTCTAATGAAAAACTGTTTTTT. Full variable domain (rest looked up from reference TRBV12-5 and TRBJ1-4): DARVTQTPRHKVTEMGQEVTMRCQPILGHNTVFWYRQTMMQGLELLAYFRNRAPLDDSGMPKDRFSAEMPDATLATLKIQPSEPRDSAVYFCASGTDRWSNEKLFFGSGTQLSVL.

In nucleotides, the CDR3 is TGCAGCGTTGAAGATCGGACAGCCTATGGCTACACCTTC. It encodes CSVEDRTAYGYTF. The V and J genes are TRBV29-1 and TRBJ1-2; possibly TRBD1 for D (6 bases). V lost 0 bases and J 4 bases, leaving 9 bases between the germline ends. CDR3 length: 13 residues. Germline V gene lookup returns CDR1 SQVTM and CDR2 ANQGSEA.

This clone was counted only a few times. The V and J genes are TRBV19 and TRBJ1-3; 10 positions match TRBD1. Germline V CDR1 and CDR2: LNHDA, SQIVND (reference sequence). The CDR3 extends over 16 amino acids. With 4 bases clipped from V and 2 bases from J, the junction kept 5 bases outside the gene matches. The CDR3 coding sequence is TGTGCCAGTAGTACATCCGGGACAGGGGCTGGAAACACCATATATTTT. Its protein product is CASSTSGTGAGNTIYF. The variable domain in full, completed from reference TRBV19 and TRBJ1-3, reads DGGITQSPKYLFRKEGQNVTLSCEQNLNHDAMYWYRQDPGQGLRLIYYSQIVNDFQKGDIAEGYSVSREKKESFPLTVTSAQKNPTAFYLCASSTSGTGAGNTIYFGEGSWLTVV.